This is a list of T cell receptor beta chains from one sample in a study of CD8+ T cells in alopecia areata. Data came from immunoSEQ multiplex PCR; TCRdb stores just in-frame clones and leaves some out. The sample lists some 200,000 clones, roughly 56% occurring once. The source material was CD4+ T cells sorted from blood, sampled at week 4, from a patient treated with tofacitinib. All receptors come from a human donor with alopecia areata. CDR3s include the opening cysteine and the closing phenylalanine or tryptophan. Fields, in order: V gene, D gene, clone size, J gene, CDR3 DNA, CDR3 protein. The D gene is left open where the match is weak. Size is omitted from some rows. Given values are once, few, many or a class for expanded clones.

TRBV6-6	NA	NA	TRBJ2-3	TGTGCCAGCCGTGAGGAGGGGGCCAACACAGATACGCAGTATTTT	CASREEGANTDTQYF
TRBV19	NA	NA	TRBJ1-5	TGTGCCAGTACTCACAGAAGCAATCAGCCCCAGCATTTT	CASTHRSNQPQHF
TRBV29-1	NA	NA	TRBJ1-5	TGCAGCGTTGAAGAAGGGGGTGGGCAGCCCCAGCATTTT	CSVEEGGGQPQHF
TRBV4-3	NA	NA	TRBJ1-5	TGCGCCAGCAGCCTACGCAGGGATAGCAATCAGCCCCAGCATTTT	CASSLRRDSNQPQHF
TRBV5-6	NA	NA	TRBJ2-2	TGTGCCAGCAGCCGGAGGGGGCCCTACACCGGGGAGCTGTTTTTT	CASSRRGPYTGELFF
TRBV7-9	NA	NA	TRBJ1-2	TGTGCCAGCAGCTTAGCGGGGCAGCATGGCTACACCTTC	CASSLAGQHGYTF
TRBV25-1	NA	few	TRBJ2-1	TGTGCCAGCAGCCCGACTGCAATTGACTACAATGAGCAGTTCTTC	CASSPTAIDYNEQFF
TRBV5-6	NA	few	TRBJ1-3	TGTGCCAGCAGCTTGTGGTTACAGGATTACGGAAACACCATATATTTT	CASSLWLQDYGNTIYF
TRBV4-1	NA	NA	TRBJ2-7	TGCGCCAGCAGCCAAGATGCCGGGCCCCTCTCCTACGAGCAGTACTTC	CASSQDAGPLSYEQYF
TRBV4-3	NA	few	TRBJ2-3	TGCGCCAGCAGCCAAGCGGGCACAGATACGCAGTATTTT	CASSQAGTDTQYF